These T cell receptor beta chains were read from a single sample in a study of blood T cell repertoires in COVID-19. Data came from immunoSEQ multiplex PCR; TCRdb stores just in-frame clones and leaves some out. The sample holds under 250,000 clones, about 92% seen once. The sample taken for sequencing was peripheral blood. The receptors here all came from a man aged 25-45 years with acute or convalescent COVID-19. Both conserved end residues are part of each CDR3. The order of the fields is J gene, clone size, V gene, D gene, CDR3 protein, CDR3 DNA. D genes are given only for firm matches. Size tells how often a clone was seen (once, few, many) or the class of an expanded clone, and some rows leave it out.

>TRBJ2-3|.|TRBV19|.
CASIQTRGSTDTQYF
TGTGCCAGTATCCAGACTCGAGGTAGCACAGATACGCAGTATTTT
>TRBJ2-3|.|TRBV6-6|.
CASSHAKRSLGTDTQYF
TGTGCCAGCAGTCACGCTAAGCGGTCTTTGGGTACAGATACGCAGTATTTT
>TRBJ1-3|.|TRBV28|.
CASSLTSGGRDGNTIYF
TGTGCCAGCAGTTTAACCTCGGGGGGAAGGGACGGAAACACCATATATTTT
>TRBJ2-7|once|TRBV30|.
CAWSRLQVQREQYF
TGTGCCTGGAGCCGTCTCCAGGTTCAGCGGGAGCAGTACTTC
>TRBJ1-1|.|TRBV19|.
CASSLSENTEAFF
TGTGCCAGTAGTTTGAGCGAGAACACTGAAGCTTTCTTT
>TRBJ2-7|.|TRBV27|TRBD2
CASRVGASGNFYEQYF
TGTGCCAGCAGGGTAGGCGCTAGCGGGAATTTCTACGAGCAGTACTTC
>TRBJ1-4|.|TRBV18|TRBD1
CASSLGQGHNEKLFF
TGTGCCAGCTCCCTTGGACAGGGGCATAATGAAAAACTGTTTTTT
>TRBJ2-7|.|TRBV7-3|TRBD2
CASSLVGLAGVCEQYF
TGTGCCAGCAGCTTAGTAGGCCTAGCGGGAGTTTGCGAGCAGTACTTC
>TRBJ1-5|.|TRBV3-1/TRBV3-2|.
CASSLRQAKDQPQHF
TGTGCCAGCAGCTTAAGACAGGCGAAGGATCAGCCCCAGCATTTT
>TRBJ2-4|.|TRBV18|.
CASSTPATSWSKNIQYF
TGTGCCAGCTCTACCCCTGCCACTAGTTGGTCCAAAAACATTCAGTACTTC
>TRBJ2-5|.|TRBV12-5|.
CASGPLARETQYF
TGTGCTAGTGGCCCTTTGGCTAGAGAGACCCAGTACTTC
>TRBJ1-2|.|TRBV3-1/TRBV3-2|.
CASSQRTTYGYTF
TGTGCCAGCAGCCAGCGGACAACCTATGGCTACACCTTC
>TRBJ2-5|.|TRBV5-4|.
CASSSPQGGRETQYF
TGTGCCAGCAGCTCTCCTCAGGGGGGCAGGGAGACCCAGTACTTC
>TRBJ2-5|.|TRBV5-6|.
CASSLARAETQYF
TGTGCCAGCAGCTTAGCCAGGGCGGAGACCCAGTACTTC
>TRBJ1-5|.|TRBV6-5|TRBD1
CASRTGDQPQHF
TGTGCCAGCCGGACAGGGGATCAGCCCCAGCATTTT
>TRBJ2-5|once|TRBV7-9|TRBD1
CASSLGSTGTGETQYF
TGTGCCAGCAGCTTAGGGTCTACCGGGACAGGGGAGACCCAGTACTTC
>TRBJ2-7|.|TRBV12-3/TRBV12-4|.
CASSRGNYEQYF
TGTGCCAGCAGTAGGGGAAACTACGAGCAGTACTTC
>TRBJ2-1|.|TRBV5-1|TRBD1
CASTLTGGSYNEQFF
TGCGCCAGCACCCTAACAGGGGGCTCTTACAATGAGCAGTTCTTC
>TRBJ1-5|.|TRBV12-5|.
CASAPGATSNQPQHF
TGTGCTAGTGCCCCAGGGGCAACTAGCAATCAGCCCCAGCATTTT
>TRBJ2-3|few|TRBV7-7|TRBD2
CASSLGSGVTDTQYF
TGTGCTAGCAGCTTAGGTAGCGGGGTCACAGATACGCAGTATTTT
>TRBJ2-3|.|TRBV4-2|.
CASSQGNSGGTDTQYF
TGTGCCAGCAGCCAAGGCAATAGCGGTGGCACAGATACGCAGTATTTT
>TRBJ1-1|.|TRBV6-5|.
CASSYKQVNTEAFF
TGTGCCAGCAGTTACAAACAGGTCAACACTGAAGCTTTCTTT
>TRBJ1-2|.|TRBV30|TRBD1
CAWSWTRDRGLRGYTF
TGTGCCTGGAGTTGGACCCGGGACAGGGGTTTGCGTGGCTACACCTTC
>TRBJ2-2|.|TRBV7-9|.
CASSVPGWTGELFF
TGTGCCAGCAGCGTCCCAGGGTGGACCGGGGAGCTGTTTTTT
>TRBJ1-6|.|TRBV2|TRBD1
CASRPEGAGGNSPLHF
TGTGCCAGCAGACCAGAGGGGGCCGGGGGTAATTCACCCCTCCACTTT
>TRBJ2-7|once|TRBV2|TRBD2
CASRPTSGSYEQYF
TGTGCCAGCAGACCTACTAGCGGGAGTTATGAGCAGTACTTC
>TRBJ2-5|.|TRBV19|.
CASTLRDTHGTQYF
TGTGCCAGTACCCTCCGGGACACTCACGGGACCCAGTACTTC
>TRBJ1-1|.|TRBV7-9|.
CASSLAQGMTEAFF
TGTGCCAGCAGCTTAGCTCAGGGGATGACTGAAGCTTTCTTT
>TRBJ2-4|.|TRBV18|.
CASSSKQGNIQYF
TGTGCCAGCTCAAGCAAACAGGGAAACATTCAGTACTTC
>TRBJ2-7|.|TRBV11-2|TRBD2
CASRTSGANEQYF
TGTGCCAGCAGGACTAGCGGGGCCAACGAGCAGTACTTC
>TRBJ1-2|.|TRBV28|TRBD1
CASNLPGTGGAGGYTF
TGTGCCAGCAACCTCCCCGGGACAGGGGGCGCGGGGGGCTACACCTTC
>TRBJ1-1|.|TRBV10-3|.
CATPGKTEAFF
TGTGCCACCCCGGGGAAAACTGAAGCTTTCTTT
>TRBJ2-1|.|TRBV7-3|TRBD2
CASSSYSGSSYNEQFF
TGTGCCAGCAGCTCGTATAGCGGGAGTTCCTACAATGAGCAGTTCTTC
>TRBJ1-1|.|TRBV12-3/TRBV12-4|.
CASSLSRNTEAFF
TGTGCCAGCAGTTTATCTAGGAACACTGAAGCTTTCTTT
>TRBJ1-2|.|TRBV2|TRBD1
CASSAGQAEYGYTF
TGTGCCAGCAGTGCGGGACAGGCTGAATATGGCTACACCTTC
>TRBJ1-6|.|TRBV5-1|TRBD1
CASSFRTGDNSPLHF
TGCGCCAGCAGCTTCCGAACAGGGGACAACTCACCCCTCCACTTT
>TRBJ2-7|.|TRBV20-1|.
CSASQGFNEQYF
TGCAGTGCAAGTCAGGGGTTCAACGAGCAGTACTTC
>TRBJ1-6|.|TRBV3-1/TRBV3-2|.
CASSDTGTPLHF
TGTGCCAGCAGCGATACAGGGACACCCCTCCACTTT
>TRBJ2-2|.|TRBV28|TRBD2
CASSLGLAGLTGELFF
TGTGCCAGCAGTTTGGGGCTAGCGGGTTTGACCGGGGAGCTGTTTTTT
>TRBJ2-3|.|TRBV7-2|TRBD2
CASSQPGLAGGSTDTQYF
TGTGCCAGCAGCCAACCGGGACTAGCGGGGGGGAGCACAGATACGCAGTATTTT